This entry concerns a single T cell receptor beta chain. Its antigen remains unidentified. Per-base qualities were not stored, and no clone one base away is much larger. This sample is drawn from a study of blood T cell repertoires in COVID-19 (TCRdb year 2020). Background for the entire study: The collaborator samples originated in the United States, Italy and Spain and spanned the acute and convalescent phases of COVID-19. The dataset comprised deeply sampled blood TCRbeta repertoires from subjects exposed to, actively infected with, or recovered from COVID-19. Sample metadata almost always included a de-identified subject ID, COVID-19 status, age in years and sex. Where available, HLA class I and class II types were obtained from metadata supplied by the sample provider rather than from assay-based typing. Samples were obtained from the ongoing ImmuneRACE study (first 160 participants) and from some 1,200 subjects provided by 6 global collaborators. The prospective study material was composed of cDNA or gDNA derived from T cells, B-cell-depleted T cells, or PBMCs. The repertoires were released in a freely available public database meant as a resource for research on the immune response to SARS-CoV-2. Overall study outcomes, separate from this receptor: The quantity of clinical and demographic metadata differed by source and by participant and was supplied without curation.

TCRbeta CDR3 regions were amplified from genomic DNA by means of the immunoSEQ Assay, a bias-controlled multiplex PCR. Per the original workflow: Nucleated cell counts per sample were estimated from amplification of reference gene primers within the assay. To quantify the absolute abundance of each unique TCRbeta CDR3 rearrangement, sequence reads were collapsed and filtered. Productive Simpson clonality was computed per sample as the square root of Simpson's diversity index over productive rearrangements. TCRdb provides this immuneACCESS table in a form limited to in-frame rearrangements. Some clones are lacking; in checked studies, under half of them reflect an unresolved V gene, and why the rest are absent is not known. V, J and clone size are taken as reported in that table, and D and trimming were inferred from the DNA itself. In all, the sample holds roughly 71,000 clones, and more than 80% of those were seen once. Roughly 2% of the sample comes from the top ten.

Collaborating institutions collected whole blood in K2EDTA tubes following their own protocols. For TCRbeta analysis, collaborators shipped samples in one of three forms: frozen whole blood, isolated PBMCs, or DNA extracted from either of those sample types. CDR1 and CDR2 are read off the germline V gene (reference sequence) as LNHDA and SQIVND. The germline V and J ends show losses of 1 base and 6 bases respectively, and no gene match explains 7 bases of the junction. Counted from cysteine to phenylalanine, this CDR3 has 16 amino acids. Of the read, only the CDR3 DNA is kept; its 48 bases are in frame from base 1.

Specimen: peripheral blood. The clonotype comes from a man aged 25-45 years with acute or convalescent COVID-19. The rearranged chain carries TRBV19 and TRBJ2-2, and 8 junction bases match TRBD2. The DNA sequence is given as TGTGCCAGTAGTATAGTAGCGGGGAATGGGGCCGGGGAGCTGTTTTTT. This yields the protein CASSIVAGNGAGELFF.